The 28 T cell receptor beta chains given below trace back to one sample, sequenced in a study of post-analysis software for immune sequencing data. Findings and caveats of the study: Five TRBV segments, including TRBV5-6, TRBV5-1 and TRBV20-1, were more frequent in patients than controls.

Carried by the TCR beta cDNA libraries were unique molecular identifiers. MiXCR, run by TCRdb on the PCR reads, gives a single entry per CDR3 protein. The data hold fewer than 900,000 distinct CDR3 sequences, with around 42% observed a single time. Antigens of these TCRs are unknown. The sample comprised blood. The receptors derive from a girl aged 5 to 17 with multiple sclerosis.

This clonotype occurred once. The rearrangement links TRBV24-1 to TRBJ2-1; perhaps TRBD2 as D (6 bases). The germline V gene encodes CDR1 KGHDR and CDR2 SFDVKD. This CDR3 has 18 residues. V was trimmed by 0 bases and J by 5 bases, leaving 19 bases between them. In DNA, the CDR3 is TGTGCCACCAGTGATTTGGGGGACGTAGCGGAGCTCGACAATGAGCAGTTCTTC. Translated: CATSDLGDVAELDNEQFF.

This clonotype was recorded once. This chain joins TRBV9 and TRBJ1-1; D remains unclear. Trimming pared 4 bases from V and 7 bases from J, leaving 23 bases between. The CDR3 contains 16 residues. Germline V lookup: CDR1 SGDLS, CDR2 YYNGEE. In nucleotides, the CDR3 is TGTGCCAGCAGCCCTAGTCTCGTTCGGGCGCGGGGTGAAGCTTTCTTT. The encoded protein is CASSPSLVRARGEAFF.

This clonotype was detected only a few times. This chain joins TRBV20-1 and TRBJ2-7, with D tentatively TRBD1 (5 bases). Trimming removed 3 bases at V and 2 bases at J, with 14 bases between. The CDR3 has 14 residues. Germline assignment: CDR1 DFQATT and CDR2 SNEGSKA (reference sequence). The CDR3 nucleotides read TGCAGTGCTAGCGCAGGGAAAGGGGCCTACGAGCAGTACTTC. Its protein product is CSASAGKGAYEQYF.

This clonotype was found once. The chain employs TRBV5-5 and TRBJ1-1; D perhaps matches TRBD1 (6 bases). V was cut by 4 bases and J by 1 base, with 14 bases left in between. This CDR3 has 15 amino acids. CDR1 is SGHKS, CDR2 YYEKEE, per germline (reference sequence). CDR3 residues: CASSRGVSGNTEAFF. The CDR3 region has the DNA TGTGCCAGCAGCAGGGGGGTCTCCGGGAACACTGAAGCTTTCTTT. The entire variable domain, with the rest obtained from reference TRBV5-5 and TRBJ1-1, is as follows: DAGVTQSPTHLIKTRGQQVTLRCSPISGHKSVSWYQQVLGQGPQFIFQYYEKEERGRGNFPDRFSARQFPNYSSELNVNALLLGDSALYLCASSRGVSGNTEAFFGQGTRLTVV.

The CDR3 reads CASSWELAGWEQYF. The CDR3 DNA reads TGTGCCAGCAGCTGGGAACTAGCGGGGTGGGAGCAGTACTTC. The V and J genes are TRBV7-2 and TRBJ2-7, with TRBD2 matching 10 bases. Germline assignment: CDR1 SGHTA and CDR2 FQGNSA. CDR3 length: 14 residues. Losses at the gene ends were 4 bases for V and 7 bases for J; bases not matched to a gene: 7.

This chain uses TRBV12-3 or TRBV12-4 with TRBJ2-1; D unresolved. The CDR3 totals 14 residues. V was trimmed by 3 bases and J by 10 bases, leaving 16 bases between them. The CDR3 loop reads CASSLGSPGLEQFF. Here the CDR3 DNA reads TGTGCCAGCAGTTTGGGCTCCCCTGGGCTGGAGCAGTTCTTC.

V and J are TRBV13 and TRBJ2-4; 10 bases align to TRBD2. TRBJ2-7 explains the end of the DNA better; the J call may be wrong. Germline V gives CDR1 PRHDT, CDR2 FYEKMQ (reference sequence). This CDR3 region has 14 residues. The CDR3 sequence: CASSILAGVGEQYF. CDR3 DNA sequence: TGTGCCAGCAGCATTCTAGCGGGAGTCGGCGAGCAGTACTTC.

The CDR3 DNA sequence: TGCAGTGCCCGTCCATCTTGGGGGTCACCCCTCCACTTT. As protein: CSARPSWGSPLHF. The chain uses TRBV20-1 and TRBJ1-6; tentatively, D is TRBD1 (5 bases). CDR1 is DFQATT and CDR2 is SNEGSKA in the germline V gene (reference sequence). CDR3 length: 13 residues. Trimming cost V 6 bases and J 10 bases, with 16 bases left between them.

The chain couples TRBV20-1 to TRBJ2-1; D gene uncertain. CDR3 length equals 12 residues. Germline CDR1 reads DFQATT; CDR2 reads SNEGSKA (reference sequence). V was clipped by 1 base and J by 11 bases, with 12 bases between them. CDR3 residues: CSARGLWNQQFF. The CDR3 coding sequence is TGCAGTGCTAGAGGATTGTGGAACCAGCAGTTCTTC.

V and J are TRBV27 and TRBJ2-1; TRBD2 is a possible D gene (5 bases). The V gene lost 5 bases and the J gene lost 7 bases, with 18 bases spanning the gap. Germline V gene lookup returns CDR1 MNHEY and CDR2 SMNVEV (reference sequence). CDR3 length: 15 amino acids. The CDR3 is CASSLVTTLGNEQFF. The DNA for the CDR3 is TGTGCCAGCAGTCTAGTGACTACCCTAGGTAATGAGCAGTTCTTC.

This clonotype was seen a handful of times. The gene calls are TRBV7-8 and TRBJ2-1; 9 bases match TRBD2. This CDR3 contains 15 residues. Germline trimming cut 3 bases from V and 5 bases from J; bases unmatched to any gene: 5. The V gene's germline CDR1 is SGHVS and CDR2 FQNEAQ. In DNA form, the CDR3 reads TGTGCCAGCAGCTTGCTAGCGGGACTAGACAATGAGCAGTTCTTC. This codes for CASSLLAGLDNEQFF.

The chain uses TRBV4-2 and TRBJ1-1, with D possibly being TRBD1 (5 bases). CDR3 length: 14 residues. V was cut by 1 base and J by 4 bases, with 10 bases left in between. CDR1 and CDR2 from the germline V gene are LGHNA and YNFKEQ. DNA of the CDR3: TGTGCCAGCAGCCAAGTTTCGGGGGGCACTGAAGCTTTCTTT. It codes for CASSQVSGGTEAFF.

The chain carries TRBV5-1 and TRBJ2-7; 10 bases match TRBD2. V was clipped by 5 bases and J by 3 bases; unmatched bases: 11. Germline V gene sequence: CDR1 SGHRS, CDR2 YFSETQ. The CDR3 is 16 residues long. Here the CDR3 DNA reads TGCGCCAGCAGTTTCGATATAGCGGGAGGAATCTACGAGCAGTACTTC. It is translated as CASSFDIAGGIYEQYF.

This rearrangement joins TRBV10-3 to TRBJ2-1; a weak D match, TRBD1 (5 bases). Deletions cut 3 bases from V and 6 bases from J, with 21 bases between. The germline gives CDR1 ENHRY, CDR2 SYGVKD. This CDR3 is 17 amino acids long. DNA for the CDR3: TGTGCCATCAGTGACGACAGCCAGACGTTGTCGGTCAATGAGCAGTTCTTC. It encodes CAISDDSQTLSVNEQFF.

This clonotype was found once. The conserved closing phenylalanine or tryptophan is absent in this CDR3, likely reflecting a read error. This chain links TRBV11-2 with TRBJ2-7; 10 bases are a match to TRBD2. V dropped 7 bases and J dropped 0; count of bases not matched to a gene: 9. The CDR3 extends over 16 amino acids. CDR1 and CDR2 from the germline V gene are SGHAT and FQNNGV. DNA for the CDR3: TGTGCCAGCAACAGGCTAGCGGGAGACCCCTCCTACGAGCAGTACTTA. It translates to CASNRLAGDPSYEQYL.

This clonotype was recorded a few times. The chain is built from TRBV12-3 or TRBV12-4 and TRBJ1-1, with TRBD1 as a possible D gene (5 bases). V shed 4 bases and J shed 3 bases, with 18 bases lying between them. The CDR3 has 16 amino acids. CDR3 loop: CASSSSGISRDTEAFF. CDR3 DNA sequence: TGTGCCAGCAGTTCGTCAGGGATTTCGAGGGACACTGAAGCTTTCTTT.

The chain links TRBV6-2 or TRBV6-3 to TRBJ2-2; 9 nucleotides align to TRBD2. CDR3 length: 15 amino acids. Germline CDR1 reads MNHEY; CDR2 reads SVGEGT. The junction had 3 bases not matched to a gene; V was cut back by 7 bases and J by 0 bases. In nucleotides, the CDR3 is TGTGCCAGCAATGCGGGAGGGCCGAACACCGGGGAGCTGTTTTTT. This gives the protein CASNAGGPNTGELFF.

V and J are TRBV27 and TRBJ2-5; 9 nucleotides align to TRBD2. V gave up 3 bases and J gave up 3 bases; unmatched junction bases: 5. Germline CDR1 is MNHEY and CDR2 is SMNVEV (reference sequence). CDR3 length equals 15 residues. CDR3 bases: TGTGCCAGCAGTTTCTTAGCGGGAGTGGAAGAGACCCAGTACTTC. Amino acid sequence: CASSFLAGVEETQYF.

For this clonotype: A read error may account for a junction end that differs from germline. V usage is TRBV5-1 and J usage is TRBJ2-1; D remains ambiguous. Germline-derived CDR1 and CDR2 are SGHRS and YFSETQ. The CDR3 runs 13 residues. The CDR3, as DNA: TGCGCCGGCAGCTTACAAACACACAATGAGCAGTTCTTC. Translated: CAGSLQTHNEQFF.

This chain links TRBV5-1 with TRBJ2-1; D is uncertain. Germline values: CDR1 SGHRS, CDR2 YFSETQ. The germline V and J ends were trimmed by 4 bases and 8 bases, with 13 bases remaining between them. This CDR3 spans 13 amino acids. The CDR3 coding sequence is TGCGCCAGCAGCCCGGCGACTTTGGATGAGCAGTTCTTC. It is translated as CASSPATLDEQFF.

The V gene is TRBV12-3 or TRBV12-4, the J gene TRBJ2-1; D may be TRBD1 (5 bases). Trimming removed 1 base at V and 6 bases at J, with 13 bases between. The CDR3 has 15 amino acids. CDR3 in DNA: TGTGCCAGCAGTTTAGGGCAGGGTTCTGGCAATGAGCAGTTCTTC. Its protein product is CASSLGQGSGNEQFF.

In its sample, this clonotype was seen a few times. The chain combines TRBV5-1 with TRBJ2-7, with 9 nucleotides matching TRBD1. V gave up 4 bases and J gave up 2 bases; unmatched junction bases: 7. This CDR3 comprises 15 residues. In germline, CDR1 is SGHRS, CDR2 YFSETQ. CDR3 DNA sequence: TGCGCCAGCAGCCCCGGGACAGGGAATACCTACGAGCAGTACTTC. Translating gives CASSPGTGNTYEQYF.

This clonotype was seen only a few times. This sequence joins TRBV29-1 and TRBJ2-1; TRBD2 matches at 7 bases. This CDR3 is 15 amino acids long. Trimming took 7 bases from V and 8 from J; bases not matched to a gene: 17. CDR1 and CDR2 from the germline V gene are SQVTM and ANQGSEA. The CDR3 region is CSAQGLGGSGDEQFF. In nucleotides, the CDR3 is TGCAGCGCCCAAGGTTTAGGCGGGAGTGGAGATGAGCAGTTCTTC.

J is TRBJ2-5 and V is TRBV5-6; D gene ambiguous. The CDR3 has 12 amino acids. Trimming removed 2 bases from V and 7 bases from J, with 9 bases in between. CDR1 SGHDT and CDR2 YYEEEE come from the germline V gene. The DNA for the CDR3 is TGTGCCAGCAGCTTAGGGCTGGGGACCCAGTACTTC. It is translated as CASSLGLGTQYF.

This clonotype was counted only a few times. The V gene is TRBV27, the J gene TRBJ2-7, with D perhaps matching TRBD2 (5 bases). The CDR3 covers 15 residues. CDR1 MNHEY and CDR2 SMNVEV come from the germline V gene (reference sequence). V was clipped by 5 bases and J by 0 bases, with 14 bases between them. The CDR3 coding sequence is TGTGCCAGCAGTACCTCCGGACTGGACTCCTACGAGCAGTACTTC. Protein: CASSTSGLDSYEQYF.

V usage is TRBV10-1 and J usage is TRBJ2-1; D could derive from TRBD1 or TRBD2 (5 bases each). Trimming stripped 0 bases from V and 5 bases from J, with 23 bases between. Germline CDR1 is WNHNN and CDR2 is SYGVQD (reference sequence). This CDR3 has 19 residues. CDR3 nucleotide sequence: TGCGCCAGCAGTGAGTCGACGGGGCTCGAGGGGATGAGGAACAATGAGCAGTTCTTC. Its translation: CASSESTGLEGMRNNEQFF.

V and J are TRBV29-1 and TRBJ1-1; D is undetermined. CDR3 size: 12 residues. Germline CDR1 reads SQVTM; CDR2 reads ANQGSEA. Trimming removed 4 bases from V and 1 base from J, with 7 bases in between. In DNA, the CDR3 is TGCAGCGTTGTTCGGGGGAACACTGAAGCTTTCTTT. Encoded protein: CSVVRGNTEAFF. The whole variable domain, remainder taken from reference TRBV29-1 and TRBJ1-1, is SAVISQKPSRDICQRGTSLTIQCQVDSQVTMMFWYRQQPGQSLTLIATANQGSEATYESGFVIDKFPISRPNLTFSTLTVSNMSPEDSSIYLCSVVRGNTEAFFGQGTRLTVV.

This clonotype was seen a few times. The chain has TRBV29-1 and TRBJ2-3; maybe TRBD1 (5 bases). This CDR3 has 14 residues. V lost 4 bases to trimming and J lost 0 bases, with 11 bases between them. In germline, CDR1 is SQVTM, CDR2 ANQGSEA. The CDR3 region is CSVGRGLSTDTQYF. The CDR3 coding sequence is TGCAGCGTTGGAAGGGGTCTCAGCACAGATACGCAGTATTTT.